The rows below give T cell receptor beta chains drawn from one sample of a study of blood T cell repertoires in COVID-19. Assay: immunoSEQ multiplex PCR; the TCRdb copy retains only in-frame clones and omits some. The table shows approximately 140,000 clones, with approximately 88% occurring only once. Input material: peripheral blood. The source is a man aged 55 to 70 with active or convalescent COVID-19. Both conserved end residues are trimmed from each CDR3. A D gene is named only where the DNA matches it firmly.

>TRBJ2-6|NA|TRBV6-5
ASRQISGANVLT
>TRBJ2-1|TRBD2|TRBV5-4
ASSLMTSGRGYEQF
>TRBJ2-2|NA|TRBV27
ASSFGTTNTGELF
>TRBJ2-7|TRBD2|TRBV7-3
ASSLDASGDYEQY
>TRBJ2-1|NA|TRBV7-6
ASSLDGIGSNEQF
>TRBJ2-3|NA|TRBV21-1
ASPELAFTDTQY
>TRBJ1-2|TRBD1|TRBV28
ASSLFAGGDGYT
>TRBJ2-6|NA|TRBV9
ASSASNVLT
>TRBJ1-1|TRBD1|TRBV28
ASSLGAQGLGEAF
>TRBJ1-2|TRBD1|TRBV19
ASSIRGHGYT
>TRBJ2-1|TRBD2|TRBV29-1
SVEPGLAGSYNEQF
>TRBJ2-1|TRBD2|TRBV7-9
ASSRTGTSHNEQF
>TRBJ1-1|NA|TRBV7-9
ASSPTHPEGTEAF
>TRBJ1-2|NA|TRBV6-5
ASSRQLNYGYT
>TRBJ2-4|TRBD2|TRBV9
ASSVGSSGSAKNIQY
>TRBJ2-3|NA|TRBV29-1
SFWTSTDTQY
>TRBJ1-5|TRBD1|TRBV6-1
ASSEAGGRQPQH
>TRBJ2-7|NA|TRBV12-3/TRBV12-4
ASSHGLEQY
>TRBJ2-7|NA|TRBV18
ASSPPSSPGSEQY
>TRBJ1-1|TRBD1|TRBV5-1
ASSFNRGNTEAF
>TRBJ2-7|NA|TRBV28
ASSPTAYEQY
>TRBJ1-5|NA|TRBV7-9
ASSLVSGGYNQPQH
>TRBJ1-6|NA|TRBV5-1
ASSSDTGGNSPLH
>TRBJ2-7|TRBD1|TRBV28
ASSSGQGIYEQY
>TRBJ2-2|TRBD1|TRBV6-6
ASSLRQGNTGELF